This paragraph covers one T cell receptor beta chain sequence. The antigen is undetermined. It was with 60 Vbeta and 13 Jbeta primers that the PCR ran. This table comes from immunoSEQ multiplex PCR, and its TCRdb copy is limited to in-frame clones, with some not included. The repertoire includes 80,000 to 100,000 clones, 80% to 90% of them detected once, and more than 1.4% sits in the top ten. This entry is derived from a study of cytomegalovirus exposure and HLA in healthy donors. Study observations and caveats: It was shown in a later analysis that HLA-associated TCR beta chains were more clonally expanded than other, equally common chains. Rare sequences made up most TCRs, while some public TCRs were found in many donors.

The ends were cut back, 8 bases at V and 4 bases at J, with 18 bases in the middle. The germline CDR1 and CDR2 sequences are ENHRY and SYGVKD. The CDR3 runs 15 residues. The V gene is TRBV10-3, the J gene TRBJ2-1; weak D call: TRBD2 (6 bases). Sequencing was performed on PBMCs. The receptor's source is a middle-aged man in good health and CMV-seronegative. This CDR3 is CAIRREGTGYNEQFF. CDR3 nucleotide sequence: TGTGCCATCCGGCGGGAAGGGACGGGGTACAATGAGCAGTTCTTC.